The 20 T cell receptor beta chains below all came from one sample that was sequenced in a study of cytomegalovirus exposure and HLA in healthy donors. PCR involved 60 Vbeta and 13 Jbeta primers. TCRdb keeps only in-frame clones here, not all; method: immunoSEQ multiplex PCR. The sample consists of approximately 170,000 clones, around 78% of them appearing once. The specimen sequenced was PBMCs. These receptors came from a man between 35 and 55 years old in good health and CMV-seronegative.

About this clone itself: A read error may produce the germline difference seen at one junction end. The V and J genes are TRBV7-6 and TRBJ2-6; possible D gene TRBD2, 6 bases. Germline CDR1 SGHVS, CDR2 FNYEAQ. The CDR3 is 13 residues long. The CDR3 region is CASRGSGANGLTF. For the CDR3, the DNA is TGTGCCAGCCGGGGGTCTGGGGCCAACGGCCTGACTTTC.

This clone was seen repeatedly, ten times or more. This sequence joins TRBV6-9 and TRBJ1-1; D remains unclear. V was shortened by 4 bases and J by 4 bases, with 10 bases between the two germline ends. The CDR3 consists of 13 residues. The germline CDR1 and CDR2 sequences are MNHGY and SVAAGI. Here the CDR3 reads CASSSREGTEAFF. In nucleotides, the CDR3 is TGTGCCAGCAGTTCCCGGGAGGGCACTGAAGCTTTCTTT.

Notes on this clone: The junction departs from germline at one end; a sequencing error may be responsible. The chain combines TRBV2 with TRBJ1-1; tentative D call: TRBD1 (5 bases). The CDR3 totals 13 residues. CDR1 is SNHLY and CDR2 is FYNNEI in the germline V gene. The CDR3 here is CVSRVEVMAEAFF. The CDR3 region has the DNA TGTGTCAGCAGGGTGGAGGTTATGGCTGAAGCTTTCTTT. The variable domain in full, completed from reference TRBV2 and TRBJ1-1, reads EPEVTQTPSHQVTQMGQEVILRCVPISNHLYFYWYRQILGQKVEFLVSFYNNEISEKSEIFDDQFSVERPDGSNFTLKIRSTKLEDSAMYFCVSRVEVMAEAFFGQGTRLTVV.

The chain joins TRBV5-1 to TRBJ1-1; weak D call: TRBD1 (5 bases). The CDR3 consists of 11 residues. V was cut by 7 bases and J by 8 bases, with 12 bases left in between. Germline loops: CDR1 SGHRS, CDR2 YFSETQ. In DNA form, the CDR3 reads TGCGCCAGCGGGGGAGGACGGGAAGCTTTCTTT. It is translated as CASGGGREAFF.

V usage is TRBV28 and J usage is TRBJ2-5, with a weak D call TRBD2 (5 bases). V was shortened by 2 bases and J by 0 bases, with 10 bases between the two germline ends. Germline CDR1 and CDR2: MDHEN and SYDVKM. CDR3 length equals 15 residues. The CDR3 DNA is TGTGCCAGCAGTTTAGGGCGGGCCTACCAAGAGACCCAGTACTTC. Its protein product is CASSLGRAYQETQYF.

CDR3 nucleotide sequence: TGTGCCAGCTCACCACGATTAGCGGGAGGGGCAAGCTCCTACAATGAGCAGTTCTTC. Protein product: CASSPRLAGGASSYNEQFF. The rearrangement uses TRBV18 and TRBJ2-1, with 11 bases lining up with TRBD2. The CDR3 length is 19 residues. The V and J ends lost 1 base and 0 bases, in that order; junction bases with no gene match: 8. In germline, CDR1 is KGHSH, CDR2 LQKENI.

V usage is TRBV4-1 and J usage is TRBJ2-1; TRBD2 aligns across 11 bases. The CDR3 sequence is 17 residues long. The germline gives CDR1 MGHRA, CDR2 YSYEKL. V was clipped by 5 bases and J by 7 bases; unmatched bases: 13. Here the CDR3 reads CASSSALLAGGGNEQFF. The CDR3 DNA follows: TGCGCCAGCAGCTCCGCCCTTCTAGCGGGAGGAGGGAATGAGCAGTTCTTC.

The DNA of the CDR3 is TGTGCCAGCCGGACGGGAGCGAGCTCCTACAATGAGCAGTTCTTC. Translation: CASRTGASSYNEQFF. V usage is TRBV6-5 and J usage is TRBJ2-1; the D gene is possibly TRBD2 (6 bases). Trimming cost V 8 bases and J 0 bases, with 14 bases left between them. The CDR3 consists of 15 residues. CDR1 is MNHEY and CDR2 is SVGAGI in the germline V gene.

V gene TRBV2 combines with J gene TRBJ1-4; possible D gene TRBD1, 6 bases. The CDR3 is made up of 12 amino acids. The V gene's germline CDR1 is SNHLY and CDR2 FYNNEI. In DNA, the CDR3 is TGTGCAGAAACAGGGTCGAGGGAAAAACTGTTTTTT. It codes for CAETGSREKLFF.

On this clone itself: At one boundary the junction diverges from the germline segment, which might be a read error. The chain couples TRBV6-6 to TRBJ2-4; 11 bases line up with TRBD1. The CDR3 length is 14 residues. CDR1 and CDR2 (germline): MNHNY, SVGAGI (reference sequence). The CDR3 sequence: CASSPWTGGNSQYF. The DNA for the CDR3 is TGTGCCAGCAGTCCCTGGACAGGGGGCAACAGTCAGTACTTC.

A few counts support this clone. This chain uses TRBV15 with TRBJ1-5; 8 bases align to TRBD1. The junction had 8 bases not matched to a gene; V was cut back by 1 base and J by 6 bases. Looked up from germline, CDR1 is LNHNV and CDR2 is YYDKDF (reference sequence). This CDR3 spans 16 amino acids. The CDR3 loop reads CATSRVRTGWAQPQHF. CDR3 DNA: TGTGCCACCAGCAGAGTGAGGACAGGGTGGGCTCAGCCCCAGCATTTT.

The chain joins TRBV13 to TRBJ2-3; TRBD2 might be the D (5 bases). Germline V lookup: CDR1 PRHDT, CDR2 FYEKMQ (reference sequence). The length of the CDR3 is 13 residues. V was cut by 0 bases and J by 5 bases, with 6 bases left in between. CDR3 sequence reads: CASSLGGEDTQYF. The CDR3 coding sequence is TGTGCCAGCAGCTTAGGGGGAGAAGATACGCAGTATTTT.

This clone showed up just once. Here the CDR3 reads CASSGRQGADEQYF. The CDR3 nucleotides are TGTGCCAGCAGTGGGAGACAGGGGGCCGACGAGCAGTACTTC. This chain links TRBV25-1 with TRBJ2-7, with 10 bases identical to TRBD1. V dropped 4 bases and J dropped 5; count of bases not matched to a gene: 5. CDR1 and CDR2 from the germline V gene are MGHDK and SYGVNS. The CDR3 has 14 amino acids.

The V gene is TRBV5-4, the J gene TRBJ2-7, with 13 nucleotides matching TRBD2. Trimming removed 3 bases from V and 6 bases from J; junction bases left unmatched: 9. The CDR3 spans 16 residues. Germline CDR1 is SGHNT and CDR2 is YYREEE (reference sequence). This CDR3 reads CASSYLRTSGSFEQYV. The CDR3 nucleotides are TGTGCCAGCAGCTACCTCAGGACTAGCGGGAGCTTCGAGCAGTACGTC.

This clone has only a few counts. CDR3 nucleotide sequence: TGTGCCAGCAGCTTGACAGGGGGATACGAGCAGTACTTC. Protein product: CASSLTGGYEQYF. The rearrangement links TRBV9 to TRBJ2-7, with 9 nucleotides matching TRBD1. The germline V gene has CDR1 SGDLS and CDR2 YYNGEE. Germline trimming cut 4 bases from V and 4 bases from J; bases unmatched to any gene: 3. The CDR3 contains 13 residues.

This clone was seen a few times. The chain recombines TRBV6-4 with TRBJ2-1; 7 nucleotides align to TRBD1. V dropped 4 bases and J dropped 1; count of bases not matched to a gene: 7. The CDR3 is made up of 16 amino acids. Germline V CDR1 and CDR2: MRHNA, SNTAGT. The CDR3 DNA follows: TGTGCCAGCAGTGTATCGACAGGGTGGTCCTACAATGAGCAGTTCTTC. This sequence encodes CASSVSTGWSYNEQFF.

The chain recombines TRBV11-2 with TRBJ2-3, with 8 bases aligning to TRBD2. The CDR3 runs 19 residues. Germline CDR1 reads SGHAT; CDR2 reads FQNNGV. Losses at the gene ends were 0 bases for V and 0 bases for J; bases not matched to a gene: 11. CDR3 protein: CASSLDKPLSSGSTDTQYF. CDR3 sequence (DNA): TGTGCCAGCAGCTTAGACAAACCCTTATCTAGCGGGAGCACAGATACGCAGTATTTT.

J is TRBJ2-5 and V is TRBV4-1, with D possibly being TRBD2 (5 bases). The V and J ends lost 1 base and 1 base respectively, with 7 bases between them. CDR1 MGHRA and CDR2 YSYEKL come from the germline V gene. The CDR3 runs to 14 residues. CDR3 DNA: TGCGCCAGCAGCCAAGGGACTTTCCAAGAGACCCAGTACTTC. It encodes CASSQGTFQETQYF.

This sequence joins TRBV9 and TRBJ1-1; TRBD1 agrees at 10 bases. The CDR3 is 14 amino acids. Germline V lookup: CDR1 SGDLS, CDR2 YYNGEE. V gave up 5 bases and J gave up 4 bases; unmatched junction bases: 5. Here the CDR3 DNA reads TGTGCCAGCAGGGACAGGGGGGAGGTCACTGAAGCTTTCTTT. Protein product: CASRDRGEVTEAFF. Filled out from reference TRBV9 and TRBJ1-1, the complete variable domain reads DSGVTQTPKHLITATGQRVTLRCSPRSGDLSVYWYQQSLDQGLQFLIQYYNGEERAKGNILERFSAQQFPDLHSELNLSSLELGDSALYFCASRDRGEVTEAFFGQGTRLTVV.

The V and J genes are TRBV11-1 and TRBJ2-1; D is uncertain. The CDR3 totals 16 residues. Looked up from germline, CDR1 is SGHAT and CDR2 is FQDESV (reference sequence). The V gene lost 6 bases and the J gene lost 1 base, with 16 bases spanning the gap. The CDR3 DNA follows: TGTGCCAGCAGGGATTGGGTAGCCGAATCCTACAATGAGCAGTTCTTC. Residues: CASRDWVAESYNEQFF. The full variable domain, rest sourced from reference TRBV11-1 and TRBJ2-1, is EAEVAQSPRYKITEKSQAVAFWCDPISGHATLYWYRQILGQGPELLVQFQDESVVDDSQLPKDRFSAERLKGVDSTLKIQPAELGDSAMYLCASRDWVAESYNEQFFGPGTRLTVL.